This TCR beta chain was profiled in a study of persistence of HIV-infected CD4 T cells (dated by TCRdb to 2018 to 2021). Notes on the research overall: CMV- and HIV-1 Gag-responding CD4+ T cells were isolated from ART-treated individuals so that antigen-driven clonal expansion of HIV-1-infected cells could be examined. The median time the participants had spent on suppressive ART was eight to nine years. Apart from two participants who underwent leukapheresis at a single time point, peripheral blood samples of up to about 180 mL were collected from participants at multiple time points. TCRbeta sequencing assessed the clonality of all cells in each sorted population, while proviral sequencing assessed the clonality of infected cells. Cross-participant TCR cluster analysis included 8 or 9 participants for CMV and 6 or 7 participants for Gag.

The immunoSEQ hsTCRB assay version 4, run in survey mode, was used to sequence TCRbeta repertoires from genomic DNA. Genomic DNA was diluted to around 10 ng/uL, using up to about 1 ug per sample for TCRbeta sequencing. Processing in the source paper ran as follows. ImmunoSeq Analyzer 3.0 was used for analysis of TCRbeta data, and diversity was computed on productive nucleotide rearrangements. Using the Immunarch R package, lower-bound TCR diversity was estimated with the improved Chao index and clonality was estimated with the Gini coefficient. Different nucleotide rearrangements encoding the same CDR3beta amino acid sequence were counted as distinct clonotypes. TCRbeta sequences significantly enriched in antigen-responding cells relative to anti-CD3/anti-CD28-activated cells were identified by differential abundance analysis. GLIPH2 grouped TCRs by predicted peptide-MHC specificity, both within each participant and across combined participant data sets. TCRdb carries this immuneACCESS record with in-frame sequences only. Its versions omit some clonotypes, under half of them owing to an unresolved V gene in the studies checked, with the rest unexplained. V and J calls and clone size are copied from that table; D and trimming were computed from the DNA. The sample table records more than 30,000 clones; around 80% of these occur just once. 5% to 7.5% of the sample is in the top ten clones.

Reading the label with the study, this specimen's treatment or condition is: suppressive antiretroviral therapy. Cells were stimulated with lysates of CMV-infected fibroblasts at roughly 9.1 ug/mL. Memory populations depleted of antigen-responding cells were obtained by sorting nonresponding CD40L-negative CD69-negative CD45RO-high memory CD4+ T cells. Participants were HIV-1-infected adults who started suppressive ART during chronic infection. Plasma HIV-1 RNA had been undetectable (below 50 copies/mL) in participants for at least 4 years. To be included, a participant needed positive CMV serology and a CD4+ T cell count above 400 cells/uL. Before stimulation, PBMCs were isolated using density centrifugation and depleted of CD8+ T cells. For about 17 hours, the CD8-depleted PBMCs were stimulated with anti-CD28/CD49d costimulation, a CD40-blocking antibody, and enfuvirtide to prevent new infections. Cell sorting was performed on a Beckman Coulter MoFlo Legacy or XDP sorter, and dead cells were excluded with propidium iodide. The QIAamp DNA Mini Kit was used for genomic DNA extraction from samples above one million cells, and the Quick-DNA Microprep Kit was used otherwise.

Remarks on this clone: Its recognized antigen is unknown. Base qualities were left out, and no much larger clone turns up one base away.

Taken from the germline V gene (reference sequence), the CDR1 and CDR2 loops are GTSNPN and SVGIG. CDR3 length: 13 amino acids, cysteine to phenylalanine. Here the CDR3 DNA is all that survives: 39 bases in frame from base 1. Trimmed from V: 3 bases; trimmed from J: 4 bases; junction bases lacking a gene match: 1. What the research found in general, with its limitations: TCRbeta richness in CMV- and Gag-responding cells was significantly lower than in anti-CD3/anti-CD28-responding cells; CMV-responding cells had higher oligoclonality than CD3/CD28-stimulated and Gag-responding cells. Restriction of bulk TCR analyses to the rare CMV-responding cells that actually carried HIV-1 proviruses was not possible. Few individuals were included in the study, and only a limited range of antigens was tested. Antigen-responding cells were enriched for expanded CDR3beta sequences that were degenerate, which suggests that CD4+ responses to CMV and Gag underwent convergent selection. Within the same sorted populations, TCR oligoclonality correlated with proviral oligoclonality.

This TCR was recovered from an adult woman with HIV who was CMV-seropositive. The sequencing used CD4+ T cells sorted from PBMCs after 18-hour stimulation, collected from a patient who received antiretroviral therapy. Read against the paper, the sample's cell subset or site label means: CD40L-CD69- CD45RO-high memory CD4 T cells not responding to CMV lysate. The V gene is TRBV30 and the J gene is TRBJ1-3; 9 middle bases align to TRBD1. The CDR3 is CAWRTGGGNTIYF. The DNA sequence is as follows: TGTGCCTGGAGGACAGGGGGAGGAAACACCATATATTTT.